This note documents a single T cell receptor beta chain sequence. CDR3 length equals 14 residues. This record comes from a study of T cells expressing NK-cell markers. TCRdb re-called the 5' RACE reads and catalogs CDR3 proteins one per entry, DNA excluded. Found here are 550,000 to 600,000 distinct CDR3 sequences; the top ten clones hold approximately 3.6%. The sequence was obtained from a man aged 18 to 30 in good health. The chain recombines TRBV21-1 with TRBJ2-2. TRBV21-1 is assigned pseudogene status. The sequencing input was blood T cells: a sorted CD56 or NKG2C T cell subset, CD4+ or CD8+ T cells, or bulk PBMC T cells (not recorded which). CDR3 sequence: CASSKINGTGELFF.